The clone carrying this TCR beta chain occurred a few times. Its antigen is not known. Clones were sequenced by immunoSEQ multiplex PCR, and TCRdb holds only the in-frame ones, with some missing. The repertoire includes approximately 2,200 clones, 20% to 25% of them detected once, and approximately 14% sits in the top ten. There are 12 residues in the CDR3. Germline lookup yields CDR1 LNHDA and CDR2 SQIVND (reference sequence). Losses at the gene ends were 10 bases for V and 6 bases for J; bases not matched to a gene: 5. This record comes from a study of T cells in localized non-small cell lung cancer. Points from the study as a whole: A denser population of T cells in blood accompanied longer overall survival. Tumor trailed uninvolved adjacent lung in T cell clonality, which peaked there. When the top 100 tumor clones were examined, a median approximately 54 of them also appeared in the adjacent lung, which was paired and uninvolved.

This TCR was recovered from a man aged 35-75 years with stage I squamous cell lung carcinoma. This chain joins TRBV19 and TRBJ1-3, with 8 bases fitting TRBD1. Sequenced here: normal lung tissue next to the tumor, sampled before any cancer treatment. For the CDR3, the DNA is TGTGCCACAAGACAGGGGACAAACACCATATATTTT. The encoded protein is CATRQGTNTIYF.